This record looks at one T cell receptor beta chain sequence and its context. This sample was taken from a study of blood T cell repertoires in COVID-19. At the level of the study: The United States, Italy and Spain were the sources of the acute and convalescent COVID-19 samples. The cDNA or gDNA used as material had been derived from T cells, B-cell-depleted T cells, or PBMCs.

Original methodology: Reference gene primer amplification gave nucleated cell count estimates. This table comes from immunoSEQ multiplex PCR, and its TCRdb copy is limited to in-frame clones, with some not included. Clone size and V and J calls were adopted from that table, with D and trimming inferred from the DNA. The sample carries around 42,000 clones, roughly 86% recorded once. Trimming cost V 0 bases and J 0 bases, with 12 bases left between them. The CDR3 spans 17 residues. The germline V gene has CDR1 SGHDN and CDR2 FVKESK. The clonotype originates from a man aged 70-80 years with acute or convalescent COVID-19. The sample was peripheral blood. The chain uses TRBV14 and TRBJ2-4, with D tentatively TRBD2 (5 bases). The chain's CDR3 is CASSQEMGRGAKNIQYF. For the CDR3, the DNA is TGTGCCAGCAGCCAAGAAATGGGCCGGGGAGCCAAAAACATTCAGTACTTC.